This passage covers 6 T cell receptor beta chains from one sample sequenced in a study of CD4 and CD8 cells across lung adenocarcinoma regions. MiXCR, applied by TCRdb to the PCR reads, yields one record per CDR3 protein. The sample carries around 11,000 distinct CDR3 sequences, about 53% recorded once. The sample was CD4+ T cells from the center of a lung tumor. The source is a male donor with lung adenocarcinoma. The CD4 and CD8 labels of this study may be unreliable.

This clonotype has a handful of counts. The CDR3 coding sequence is TGTGCCAGCAGTTTGACCTGGACTAGCGGGGGGGGTGAGCAGTTCTTC. Translation gives CASSLTWTSGGGEQFF. The gene calls are TRBV27 and TRBJ2-1; 15 bases are a match to TRBD2. The CDR3 spans 16 residues. Unmatched junction bases numbered 6, after V lost 3 bases and J lost 9 bases. Germline CDR1 and CDR2: MNHEY and SMNVEV (reference sequence).

This chain connects TRBV6-2 or TRBV6-3 to TRBJ2-5; 7 bases are shared with TRBD1. The end of the DNA fits TRBJ2-7 better, so the J call may be wrong. The CDR3 runs to 15 residues. Germline assignment: CDR1 MNHEY and CDR2 SVGEGT. For the CDR3, the DNA is TGTGCCAGCAGTTACCGATCCGGGACAGCAAACGAGCAGTACTTC. Amino acids: CASSYRSGTANEQYF.

The sample holds many counts of this clonotype. The V call is TRBV7-2, the J call TRBJ2-3; D possibly corresponds to TRBD1 (5 bases). Trimming removed 1 base at V and 2 bases at J, with 19 bases between. There are 18 residues in the CDR3. Germline lookup yields CDR1 SGHTA and CDR2 FQGNSA. The CDR3 DNA reads TGTGCCAGCAGCTTAGTACTCTTGGGGCCAGAAATCACAGATACGCAGTATTTT. Its protein is CASSLVLLGPEITDTQYF.

By share, this clonotype ranks as large. Here the CDR3 reads CASSRTSGSLTDTQYF. The CDR3 DNA follows: TGTGCCAGCAGTAGGACTAGCGGGAGTCTCACAGATACGCAGTATTTT. The chain recombines TRBV6-1 with TRBJ2-3, with 13 bases that match TRBD2. CDR1 is MNHNS and CDR2 is SASEGT in the germline V gene. With 5 bases clipped from V and 2 bases from J, the junction kept 4 bases outside the gene matches. This CDR3 region has 16 residues.

The J gene is TRBJ2-1, the V gene TRBV7-6; 12 bases fit TRBD2. V was pared by 0 bases and J by 10 bases, with 7 bases of the junction left unmatched. The CDR3 is 16 amino acids. Looked up from germline, CDR1 is SGHVS and CDR2 is FNYEAQ. Here the CDR3 DNA reads TGTGCCAGCAGCTTAGCGGCTAGCGGGAGGGCCGTGGAGCAGTTCTTC. This encodes CASSLAASGRAVEQFF.

Only a few counts were recorded for this clonotype. V is TRBV10-1 and J is TRBJ2-1, with D unclear. This CDR3 has 13 residues. V shed 1 base and J shed 10 bases, with 11 bases lying between them. Per germline, CDR1 WNHNN and CDR2 SYGVQD (reference sequence). CDR3 bases: TGCGCCAGCAGTGAGTTTTCAGGCCAAGAGCAGTTCTTC. It yields the protein CASSEFSGQEQFF.